These 23 T cell receptor beta chains came from one sample sequenced in a study of graft-versus-host responses after intestinal transplantation. Clones were sequenced by immunoSEQ multiplex PCR, and TCRdb holds only the in-frame ones, with some missing. Among about 96,000 clones listed, around 90% were seen once. These receptors lack a known antigen. Sequenced material: unstimulated CD4+ T cells sorted from spleen or lymph node cells, taken before intestinal transplant. These TCRs come from a human donor who received an intestinal transplant.

This sequence joins TRBV28 and TRBJ1-1; D uncertain. The CDR3 runs to 14 residues. Germline V gives CDR1 MDHEN, CDR2 SYDVKM. Trimming shortened V by 6 bases and J by 4 bases, and 15 bases separated the two germline ends. The DNA for the CDR3 is TGTGCCAGCAGCTTAGCCAGGATAGTCACTGAAGCTTTCTTT. It yields the protein CASSLARIVTEAFF. Together with reference TRBV28 and TRBJ1-1, the CDR3 gives the full variable domain: DVKVTQSSRYLVKRTGEKVFLECVQDMDHENMFWYRQDPGLGLRLIYFSYDVKMKEKGDIPEGYSVSREKKERFSLILESASTNQTSMYLCASSLARIVTEAFFGQGTRLTVV.

This clone has more than one count but fewer than ten. This chain joins TRBV29-1 and TRBJ2-1; D is perhaps TRBD1 (6 bases). There are 16 residues in the CDR3. Germline loops: CDR1 SQVTM, CDR2 ANQGSEA. The CDR3 DNA sequence: TGCAGTACGAAGAAGGGGCAGGGGATGGGATACAATGAGCAGTTCTTC. Protein sequence: CSTKKGQGMGYNEQFF.

The chain joins TRBV25-1 to TRBJ1-2; the match to TRBD1 covers 9 bases. The CDR3 loop spans 14 amino acids. Trimming removed 5 bases from V and 5 bases from J; junction bases left unmatched: 6. The germline V gene encodes CDR1 MGHDK and CDR2 SYGVNS. This CDR3 reads CASSNTGGAYGYTF. CDR3 DNA: TGTGCCAGCAGTAACACAGGGGGCGCTTATGGCTACACCTTC.

The CDR3 bases are TGTGCCAGCAGCCCCAGGAGGGGCACCGGGGAGCTGTTTTTT. It is translated as CASSPRRGTGELFF. The chain is built from TRBV6-5 and TRBJ2-2, with D possibly TRBD2 on 6 matching bases. The germline CDR1 and CDR2 sequences are MNHEY and SVGAGI. V was pared by 6 bases and J by 4 bases, with 12 bases between. This CDR3 spans 14 amino acids.

This clone came up once. The chain links TRBV7-2 to TRBJ2-5; D is possibly TRBD1 (6 bases). V lost 5 bases, J lost 5 bases, and 15 bases lay in between. Germline CDR1 SGHTA, CDR2 FQGNSA. The CDR3 loop spans 14 amino acids. The CDR3 is CASSADSRGETQYF. The CDR3 DNA reads as TGTGCCAGCAGCGCCGACAGTAGGGGGGAGACCCAGTACTTC.

The genes are TRBV5-1 and TRBJ2-1; 8 bases agree with TRBD2. Germline CDR1 SGHRS, CDR2 YFSETQ. The trim removed 0 bases at V and 2 bases at J, leaving 4 bases unmatched. The CDR3 consists of 16 residues. The chain's CDR3 is CASSLAGTRAYNEQFF. The CDR3 DNA is TGCGCCAGCAGCTTGGCCGGGACTAGGGCCTACAATGAGCAGTTCTTC.

This chain joins TRBV9 and TRBJ2-5, with TRBD2 matching over 9 bases. The CDR3 length is 15 residues. Trimming removed 3 bases from V and 5 bases from J; junction bases left unmatched: 8. Germline V gives CDR1 SGDLS, CDR2 YYNGEE. The CDR3 protein is CASSATSGLGETQYF. CDR3 nucleotide sequence: TGTGCCAGCAGCGCTACTAGCGGGCTTGGGGAGACCCAGTACTTC.

V and J are TRBV7-8 and TRBJ2-7, with D tentatively TRBD2 (6 bases). With 0 bases removed from V and 6 bases from J, the gap between germline ends came to 18 bases. CDR3 length: 16 residues. CDR1 and CDR2 (germline): SGHVS, FQNEAQ. The DNA of the CDR3 is TGTGCCAGCAGCTTAGCAGCGGGCACGGTCCCGGCCGAGCAGTACTTC. Amino acid sequence: CASSLAAGTVPAEQYF.

A single count supports this clone. This chain connects TRBV10-2 to TRBJ2-2; 10 bases are shared with TRBD2. This CDR3 is 15 amino acids long. V was pared by 7 bases and J by 1 base, with 3 bases of the junction left unmatched. The germline V gene encodes CDR1 WSHSY and CDR2 SAAADI. CDR3 region: CASKSGRENTGELFF. CDR3 bases: TGCGCCAGCAAAAGCGGGAGGGAGAACACCGGGGAGCTGTTTTTT.

The chain recombines TRBV4-3 with TRBJ2-3; D is possibly TRBD1 (5 bases). There are 14 residues in the CDR3. The germline V and J ends were trimmed by 0 bases and 1 base, with 5 bases remaining between them. Germline V gives CDR1 LGHNA, CDR2 YSLEER. The CDR3 loop is CASSQEQGTDTQYF. The CDR3 DNA follows: TGCGCCAGCAGCCAAGAACAGGGCACAGATACGCAGTATTTT.

The chain combines TRBV5-6 with TRBJ2-1, with D uncertain. V shed 2 bases and J shed 4 bases, with 13 bases lying between them. The CDR3 runs 15 residues. The germline V gene has CDR1 SGHDT and CDR2 YYEEEE. The CDR3 nucleotides read TGTGCCAGCAGCTTTCGGGTTAGGCCTTACAATGAGCAGTTCTTC. Residues: CASSFRVRPYNEQFF.

V and J are TRBV4-3 and TRBJ2-3; 8 positions agree with TRBD1. J was trimmed by 2 bases and V by 4 bases; bases with no gene match: 8. This CDR3 has 16 amino acids. Germline values: CDR1 LGHNA, CDR2 YSLEER. CDR3 amino acids: CASSRQDRAYTDTQYF. CDR3 DNA: TGCGCCAGCAGCCGGCAGGACAGGGCCTACACAGATACGCAGTATTTT.

The chain combines TRBV9 with TRBJ2-3; TRBD2 matches at 11 bases. This CDR3 spans 18 amino acids. Germline V gives CDR1 SGDLS, CDR2 YYNGEE. Trimming removed 3 bases from V and 2 bases from J; junction bases left unmatched: 11. CDR3 residues: CASSASPASGRHTDTQYF. The CDR3 DNA follows: TGTGCCAGCAGCGCATCCCCGGCTAGCGGGAGGCACACAGATACGCAGTATTTT.

The chain recombines TRBV2 with TRBJ1-2; 7 nucleotides agree with TRBD1. CDR3 length: 11 residues. The J segment lost 8 bases and the V segment lost 6 bases, leaving 3 bases of the junction unmatched. Germline assignment: CDR1 SNHLY and CDR2 FYNNEI. The CDR3 region has the DNA TGTGCCAGCAGGAGGACAGGCGGCTACACCTTC. Translating gives CASRRTGGYTF.

The chain joins TRBV4-3 to TRBJ1-1; 8 bases fit TRBD1. Per the germline V gene, CDR1 is LGHNA and CDR2 is YSLEER. CDR3 length: 18 amino acids. V gave up 1 base and J gave up 0 bases; unmatched junction bases: 10. The DNA for the CDR3 is TGCGCCAGCAGCCAAGGCTATACAGGGGGTATCGTGAACACTGAAGCTTTCTTT. Amino acid sequence: CASSQGYTGGIVNTEAFF.

This chain joins TRBV19 and TRBJ2-1, with 10 bases matching TRBD1. Germline CDR1 reads LNHDA; CDR2 reads SQIVND (reference sequence). V lost 3 bases, J lost 2 bases, and 1 base stayed unmatched. CDR3 length equals 15 residues. CDR3 in DNA: TGTGCCAGTAGTATTGGACAGGGGGCCTACAATGAGCAGTTCTTC. This gives the protein CASSIGQGAYNEQFF.

This rearrangement joins TRBV6-5 to TRBJ1-2, with TRBD1 identical over 10 bases. The germline V gene has CDR1 MNHEY and CDR2 SVGAGI. The CDR3 length is 15 residues. V shed 6 bases, J shed 2 bases, and the junction held 6 bases outside the gene matches. The CDR3 DNA is TGTGCCAGCAGCTCCGACAGGGGGCGGAACTATGGCTACACCTTC. As protein: CASSSDRGRNYGYTF.

The rearrangement links TRBV6-5 to TRBJ1-1; D may be TRBD1 (5 bases). The germline gives CDR1 MNHEY, CDR2 SVGAGI. The CDR3 covers 14 residues. Trimming took 8 bases from V and 5 from J, leaving 18 bases between them. The CDR3 reads CASRLRGGWTEAFF. DNA of the CDR3: TGTGCCAGCCGGCTTCGTGGGGGGTGGACTGAAGCTTTCTTT.

The V and J genes are TRBV6-1 and TRBJ1-2, with D possibly matching TRBD1 (5 bases). This CDR3 contains 13 residues. Trimming shortened V by 3 bases and J by 7 bases, and 12 bases separated the two germline ends. Germline CDR1 and CDR2: MNHNS and SASEGT. For the CDR3, the DNA is TGTGCCAGCAGTGAGCAGGGCGTGGGTGGCTACACCTTC. Translating gives CASSEQGVGGYTF.

V is TRBV5-1 and J is TRBJ2-1, with 8 positions matching TRBD2. V lost 0 bases, J lost 9 bases, and 5 bases stayed unmatched. This CDR3 is 14 amino acids long. CDR1 and CDR2 from the germline V gene are SGHRS and YFSETQ. This CDR3 is CASSLAGGPGEQFF. The CDR3 DNA sequence: TGCGCCAGCAGCTTGGCGGGGGGGCCTGGTGAGCAGTTCTTC. Looking up the rest from reference TRBV5-1 and TRBJ2-1 gives the full variable domain: KAGVTQTPRYLIKTRGQQVTLSCSPISGHRSVSWYQQTPGQGLQFLFEYFSETQRNKGNFPGRFSGRQFSNSRSEMNVSTLELGDSALYLCASSLAGGPGEQFFGPGTRLTVL.

The chain employs TRBV4-1 and TRBJ1-2; 9 bases match TRBD1. After removal of 1 base from V and 6 bases from J, the junction contained 3 bases not matched to a gene. Germline-derived CDR1 and CDR2 are MGHRA and YSYEKL. The CDR3 spans 14 residues. In DNA, the CDR3 is TGCGCCAGCAGCCAAGGACAGGGGGGGGATGGCTACACCTTC. The encoded protein is CASSQGQGGDGYTF.

CDR3 in DNA: TGTGCCAGCAGTTACGACAGGGGAGGGGTTACTGAAGCTTTCTTT. It yields the protein CASSYDRGGVTEAFF. This chain uses TRBV6-5 with TRBJ1-1, with 8 bases fitting TRBD1. The CDR3 is 15 residues long. Germline V gene sequence: CDR1 MNHEY, CDR2 SVGAGI. V lost 2 bases and J lost 5; bases outside the gene matches: 7.

This clone turned up a few times. The CDR3 DNA follows: TGCGCCAGCAGAACCGGGACAGGGGTAGCTGGAAACACCATATATTTT. Residues: CASRTGTGVAGNTIYF. The gene calls are TRBV5-1 and TRBJ1-3; 10 bases align to TRBD1. Germline lookup yields CDR1 SGHRS and CDR2 YFSETQ. Unmatched junction bases numbered 7, after V lost 5 bases and J lost 2 bases. This CDR3 is 16 amino acids long. Using reference TRBV5-1 and TRBJ1-3 for the parts outside the CDR3, the full variable domain is KAGVTQTPRYLIKTRGQQVTLSCSPISGHRSVSWYQQTPGQGLQFLFEYFSETQRNKGNFPGRFSGRQFSNSRSEMNVSTLELGDSALYLCASRTGTGVAGNTIYFGEGSWLTVV.